The 18 T cell receptor beta chains given below trace back to one sample, sequenced in a study of a mutant IDH1 vaccine in newly diagnosed glioma. The sample's time point: week 35, safety follow-up. Topical imiquimod was applied with each vaccine dose, which held 300 ug of mutant IDH1 20-mer peptide. No cognate antigen is known for these TCRs. This table comes from immunoSEQ multiplex PCR, and its TCRdb copy is limited to in-frame clones, with some not included. The repertoire holds under 60,000 clones, with 60% to 85% as singletons. The sequences come from PBMCs, collected from a glioma patient whose treatment included an IDH1 peptide vaccine. Every receptor here comes from a man in his forties with glioma.

V and J are TRBV5-4 and TRBJ2-7; 8 bases are a match to TRBD1. The CDR3 loop spans 12 amino acids. V shed 4 bases and J 7 bases; nucleotides not matched to a gene: 4. Per the germline V gene, CDR1 is SGHNT and CDR2 is YYREEE (reference sequence). The CDR3 protein is CASSGRGLEQYV. The CDR3 region has the DNA TGTGCCAGCAGCGGCAGGGGGCTTGAGCAGTACGTC.

The chain links TRBV5-6 to TRBJ1-6; D call uncertain. Germline V gives CDR1 SGHDT, CDR2 YYEEEE. The CDR3 sequence is 14 residues long. V shed 0 bases and J shed 10 bases, with 11 bases lying between them. CDR3: CASSLVRIGSPLHF. The CDR3 DNA is TGTGCCAGCAGCTTGGTCCGGATTGGGTCACCCCTCCACTTT.

The chain combines TRBV11-2 with TRBJ2-3, with 10 bases matching TRBD1. With V trimmed by 10 bases and J by 2 bases, 6 bases remained unmatched. Germline V lookup: CDR1 SGHAT, CDR2 FQNNGV. The length of the CDR3 is 14 residues. CDR3 in amino acids: CAIKDRGFTDTQYF. CDR3 in DNA: TGTGCCATCAAGGACAGGGGGTTCACAGATACGCAGTATTTT.

The chain's CDR3 is CASSQGTTGPEKQYV. The CDR3 nucleotides read TGTGCCAGCAGCCAGGGGACAACGGGACCTGAGAAGCAGTACGTC. This chain uses TRBV14 with TRBJ2-7; weak D call: TRBD1 (6 bases). V gave up 3 bases and J gave up 8 bases, with 20 bases separating them. This CDR3 region has 15 residues. Germline V gene lookup returns CDR1 SGHDN and CDR2 FVKESK.

The rearrangement links TRBV27 to TRBJ2-3; 12 positions agree with TRBD2. CDR1 is MNHEY and CDR2 is SMNVEV in the germline V gene (reference sequence). J was trimmed by 4 bases and V by 7 bases; bases with no gene match: 9. This CDR3 region has 16 residues. The CDR3 nucleotides are TGTGCCAGCACCCGACTAGCGGGAGTTGGGGCAGATACGCAGTATTTT. It yields the protein CASTRLAGVGADTQYF.

The chain joins TRBV19 to TRBJ2-2; possibly TRBD2 for D (6 bases). There are 17 residues in the CDR3. V gave up 1 base and J gave up 0 bases, with 12 bases separating them. Germline CDR1 LNHDA, CDR2 SQIVND (reference sequence). The CDR3 sequence: CASSIGRGGSNTGELFF. CDR3 sequence (DNA): TGTGCCAGTAGTATAGGTCGTGGGGGGTCGAACACCGGGGAGCTGTTTTTT.

The chain joins TRBV27 to TRBJ2-1; 9 nucleotides match TRBD1. Trimming at V came to 6 bases and at J to 5 bases, leaving 8 bases not matched to a gene. The CDR3 covers 15 residues. From germline, CDR1 is MNHEY and CDR2 SMNVEV (reference sequence). The CDR3 nucleotides are TGTGCCAGCAGCCCCGGACAGGGGTATGACAATGAGCAGTTCTTC. As protein: CASSPGQGYDNEQFF.

The chain couples TRBV5-5 to TRBJ2-7; D unclear. The CDR3 length is 12 residues. Deletions cut 1 base from V and 0 bases from J, with 2 bases between. Germline CDR1 SGHKS, CDR2 YYEKEE (reference sequence). Here the CDR3 DNA reads TGTGCCAGCAGCTTGACCTCCTACGAGCAGTACTTC. Translated, it gives CASSLTSYEQYF.

V is TRBV29-1 and J is TRBJ2-7, with D uncertain. V was shortened by 4 bases and J by 0 bases, with 19 bases between the two germline ends. Germline V lookup: CDR1 SQVTM, CDR2 ANQGSEA. The CDR3 contains 16 residues. CDR3 in amino acids: CSVGVPLIGFSYEQYF. For the CDR3, the DNA is TGCAGCGTTGGTGTACCGCTAATAGGATTCTCCTACGAGCAGTACTTC.

The chain has TRBV29-1 and TRBJ2-5; 10 nucleotides line up with TRBD2. The CDR3 runs 16 residues. The V and J ends lost 5 bases and 5 bases, in that order; junction bases with no gene match: 14. Germline V CDR1 and CDR2: SQVTM, ANQGSEA. The CDR3 DNA follows: TGCAGCGTTATCCGAGGAGGAGCGGGAGGGCCCGAGACCCAGTACTTC. It is translated as CSVIRGGAGGPETQYF.

The chain employs TRBV28 and TRBJ2-3; D is unclear. CDR1 MDHEN and CDR2 SYDVKM come from the germline V gene. Trimming took off 4 bases at V and 0 bases at J, with 14 bases between the two ends. CDR3 length: 16 amino acids. CDR3 sequence reads: CASSSPGQASTDTQYF. The DNA of the CDR3 is TGTGCCAGCAGTTCACCCGGGCAGGCGAGCACAGATACGCAGTATTTT.

The V gene is TRBV6-6, the J gene TRBJ2-2; D is unresolved. The CDR3 has 16 amino acids. Germline CDR1 is MNHNY and CDR2 is SVGAGI (reference sequence). Trimming stripped 4 bases from V and 0 bases from J, with 12 bases between. The CDR3: CASSSPNGANTGELFF. In DNA form, the CDR3 reads TGTGCCAGCAGTTCACCCAACGGTGCGAACACCGGGGAGCTGTTTTTT.

A single count supports this clone. This rearrangement joins TRBV7-6 to TRBJ2-1, with unresolved D. The length of the CDR3 is 13 residues. CDR1 is SGHVS and CDR2 is FNYEAQ in the germline V gene. The V gene lost 5 bases and the J gene lost 6 bases, with 11 bases spanning the gap. CDR3 region: CASSNKPRNEQFF. CDR3 nucleotides: TGTGCCAGCAGCAATAAACCTCGCAATGAGCAGTTCTTC.

The V gene is TRBV29-1, the J gene TRBJ2-3; TRBD1 or TRBD2 may be the D gene (6 bases each). The CDR3 loop spans 15 amino acids. V was cut by 3 bases and J by 3 bases, with 16 bases left in between. Germline assignment: CDR1 SQVTM and CDR2 ANQGSEA. CDR3 amino acids: CSVEASGAGTDTQYF. Here the CDR3 DNA reads TGCAGCGTTGAGGCGTCGGGGGCTGGAACAGATACGCAGTATTTT.

The gene calls are TRBV2 and TRBJ2-7, with 7 bases that match TRBD1. Per germline, CDR1 SNHLY and CDR2 FYNNEI. The V gene end was trimmed by 3 bases and the J gene end by 0 bases; junction bases not matched to a gene: 8. This CDR3 spans 16 amino acids. The CDR3 here is CASSDWVWDSSYEQYF. DNA of the CDR3: TGTGCCAGCAGTGATTGGGTTTGGGACAGCTCCTACGAGCAGTACTTC.

This CDR3 reads CASSEAGEGYNEQFF. For the CDR3, the DNA is TGCGCCAGCAGTGAAGCGGGGGAAGGCTACAATGAGCAGTTCTTC. The chain has TRBV10-2 and TRBJ2-1, with 8 bases aligning to TRBD2. J gave up 3 bases and V 3 bases, and 4 bases lay outside the gene matches. The length of the CDR3 is 15 residues. Germline values: CDR1 WSHSY, CDR2 SAAADI.

In DNA, the CDR3 is TGTGCCAGCAGAGACTTTAAGGGGGCACCTGAAGCTTTCTTT. It translates to CASRDFKGAPEAFF. The chain combines TRBV7-2 with TRBJ1-1, with TRBD1 matching 7 bases. Germline V gives CDR1 SGHTA, CDR2 FQGNSA. The CDR3 sequence is 14 residues long. The V segment lost 6 bases and the J segment 6 bases; nucleotides outside the gene matches: 10.

This clone was seen once. This chain links TRBV21-1 with TRBJ2-2; whether TRBD2, the table's D call, matches the DNA was not checked. TRBV21-1 constitutes a pseudogene. The CDR3 loop spans 17 amino acids. CDR3: CASSKAGAGANTGELFF. The CDR3 DNA follows: TGTGCCAGCAGCAAAGCTGGGGCGGGAGCGAACACCGGGGAGCTGTTTTTT.